Here is one T cell receptor (beta chain) with its context. Its specificity is unknown. Findings and caveats of the study: In terms of TCR gene usage, tumor memory CD4+ T cells clustered together with blood and lymph node memory CD4+ cells, as well as with lymph node naive CD4+ cells. Tumor Tregs overlapped most with tumor, then blood, naive CD4+ cells.

Semi-nested PCR with Nested Universal Primer A followed constant-region reverse priming of full-length variable regions. TCRdb redid the calling of the 5' RACE reads with MiXCR, one entry per CDR3 protein. The sample lists fewer than 40,000 distinct CDR3 sequences; around a quarter were seen once. CD4+CD45RO+CD25- cells were isolated as memory CD4+ T cells. The CDR3 length is 15 residues. Trimming removed 0 bases at V and 1 base at J, with 6 bases between. The V gene's germline CDR1 is SGHVS and CDR2 FNYEAQ. Material for sequencing was memory CD4+ T cells sorted from blood. Sample subset: memory CD4+ T cells, CD4+CD45RO+CD25-. The genes are TRBV7-6 and TRBJ2-2; D remains ambiguous. This receptor was obtained from a female donor with breast cancer. CDR3 sequence (DNA): TGTGCCAGCAGCTTAGCGCTCGTGAACACCGGGGAGCTGTTTTTT. It translates to CASSLALVNTGELFF. The variable domain in full, completed from reference TRBV7-6 and TRBJ2-2, reads GAGVSQSPRYKVTKRGQDVALRCDPISGHVSLYWYRQALGQGPEFLTYFNYEAQQDKSGLPNDRFSAERPEGSISTLTIQRTEQRDSAMYRCASSLALVNTGELFFGEGSRLTVL.